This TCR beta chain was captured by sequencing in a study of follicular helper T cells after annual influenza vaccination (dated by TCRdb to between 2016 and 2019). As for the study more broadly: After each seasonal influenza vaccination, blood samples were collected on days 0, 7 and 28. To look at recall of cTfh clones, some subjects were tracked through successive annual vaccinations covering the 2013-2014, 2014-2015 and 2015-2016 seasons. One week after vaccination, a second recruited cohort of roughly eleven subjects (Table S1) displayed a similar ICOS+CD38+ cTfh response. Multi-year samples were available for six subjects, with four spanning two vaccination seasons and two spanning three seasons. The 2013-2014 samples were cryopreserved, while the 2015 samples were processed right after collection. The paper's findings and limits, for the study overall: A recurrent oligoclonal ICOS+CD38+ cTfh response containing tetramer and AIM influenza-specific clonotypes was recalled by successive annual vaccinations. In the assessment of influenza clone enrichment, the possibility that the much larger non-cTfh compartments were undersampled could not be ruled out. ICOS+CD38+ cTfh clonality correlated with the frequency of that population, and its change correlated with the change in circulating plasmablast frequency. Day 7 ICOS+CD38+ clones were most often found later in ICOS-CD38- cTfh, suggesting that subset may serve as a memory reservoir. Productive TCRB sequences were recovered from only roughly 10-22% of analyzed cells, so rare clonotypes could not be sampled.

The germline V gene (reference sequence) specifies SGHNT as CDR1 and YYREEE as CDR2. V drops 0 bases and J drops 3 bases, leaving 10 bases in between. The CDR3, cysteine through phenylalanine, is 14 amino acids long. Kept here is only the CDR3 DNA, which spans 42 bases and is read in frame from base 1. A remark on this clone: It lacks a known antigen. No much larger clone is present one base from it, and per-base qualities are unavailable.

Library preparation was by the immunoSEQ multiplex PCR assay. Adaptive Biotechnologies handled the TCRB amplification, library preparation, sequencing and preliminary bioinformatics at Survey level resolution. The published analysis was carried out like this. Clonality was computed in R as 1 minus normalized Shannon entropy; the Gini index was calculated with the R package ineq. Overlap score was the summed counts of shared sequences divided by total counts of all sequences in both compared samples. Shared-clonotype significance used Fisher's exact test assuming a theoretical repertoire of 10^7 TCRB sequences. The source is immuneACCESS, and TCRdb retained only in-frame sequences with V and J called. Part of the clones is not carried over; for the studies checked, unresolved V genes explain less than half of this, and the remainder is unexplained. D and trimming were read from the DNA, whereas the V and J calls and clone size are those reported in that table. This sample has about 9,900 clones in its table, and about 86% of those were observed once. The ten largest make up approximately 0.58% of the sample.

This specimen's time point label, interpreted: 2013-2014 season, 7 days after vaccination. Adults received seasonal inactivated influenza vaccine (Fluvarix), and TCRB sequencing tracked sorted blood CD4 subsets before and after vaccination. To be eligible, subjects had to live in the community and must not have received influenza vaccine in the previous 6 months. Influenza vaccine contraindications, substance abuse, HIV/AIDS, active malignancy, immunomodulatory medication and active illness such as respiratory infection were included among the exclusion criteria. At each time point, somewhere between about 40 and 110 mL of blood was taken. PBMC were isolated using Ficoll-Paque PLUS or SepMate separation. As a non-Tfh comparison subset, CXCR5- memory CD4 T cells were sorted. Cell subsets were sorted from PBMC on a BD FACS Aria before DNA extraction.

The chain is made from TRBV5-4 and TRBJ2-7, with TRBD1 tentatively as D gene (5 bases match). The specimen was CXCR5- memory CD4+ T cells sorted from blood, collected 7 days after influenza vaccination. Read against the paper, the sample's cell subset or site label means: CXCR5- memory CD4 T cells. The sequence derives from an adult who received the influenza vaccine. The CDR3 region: CASSLEEGDYEQYF. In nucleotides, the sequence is TGTGCCAGCAGCTTGGAGGAAGGGGACTACGAGCAGTACTTC.